The 19 T cell receptor beta chains in this list originate from one sample, sequenced in a study of T cell clonality in common variable immunodeficiency. The antigens of these receptors remain unknown. Regarding the study as a whole: In common variable immunodeficiency, TCR beta chains reportedly carried fewer deletions and N-nucleotide insertions.

Generated by immunoSEQ multiplex PCR, the TCRdb table keeps only in-frame clones and is missing some. The sample shows about 28,000 clones, none of them appearing just once. Specimen: peripheral blood mononuclear cells. These receptors all come from a human donor with common variable immunodeficiency.

This clone was seen repeatedly, ten times or more. The read ends 3 residues before the CDR3 terminus; that terminus is restored from the germline J gene. The V gene is TRBV7-3, the J gene TRBJ2-5, with 12 bases identical to TRBD2. The CDR3 has 15 residues. V was pared by 4 bases and J by 0 bases, with 0 bases of the junction left unmatched. The germline gives CDR1 SGHTA, CDR2 FQGTGA. CDR3 region: CASSWTSGNQETQYF. The covered CDR3 bases are TGTGCCAGCAGCTGGACTAGCGGGAACCAAGAGACC.

This clone was found many times. The CDR3 DNA, read in part, is TGTGCCAGCTCACCCTCACAGGGGGCGCGCACTGAA. As protein: CASSPSQGARTE. The whole CDR3 sequence reads CASSPSQGARTEAFF. The chain combines TRBV18 with TRBJ1-1; 9 bases map to TRBD1. The sequenced fragment ends 3 residues before the CDR3 boundary, so the rest is inferred from the germline J gene. The CDR3 totals 15 residues. Trimming removed 3 bases from V and 4 bases from J; junction bases left unmatched: 6. Germline V gives CDR1 KGHSH, CDR2 LQKENI.

This clone was seen many times. Coverage ceases 3 residues before the CDR3 finishes, and the germline J gene fills in the end. The chain combines TRBV29-1 with TRBJ2-1, with TRBD2 matching 7 bases. The CDR3 totals 12 residues. CDR1 and CDR2 from the germline V gene are SQVTM and ANQGSEA. V dropped 7 bases and J dropped 0; count of bases not matched to a gene: 0. CDR3: CSASGSYNEQFF. The CDR3 bases that were read are TGCAGCGCTAGCGGCTCCTACAATGAG.

In the case of this clone: The sequence runs out 3 residues before the end of the CDR3; the remainder is reconstructed from the germline J gene. The chain has TRBV7-6 and TRBJ2-1, with TRBD2 matching over 8 bases. The CDR3 runs 18 residues. Germline CDR1 reads SGHVS; CDR2 reads FNYEAQ. V shed 2 bases and J 6 bases; nucleotides not matched to a gene: 15. The CDR3 is CASSLYIPGLGIPNEQFF. The covered CDR3 bases are TGTGCCAGCAGCTTATACATCCCGGGACTAGGAATCCCCAATGAG.

In regard to this clone: The read comes to an end 3 residues before the CDR3 does, leaving the germline J gene to fill in the end. The gene calls are TRBV7-9 and TRBJ2-7; the D gene is possibly TRBD1 (6 bases). This CDR3 region has 14 residues. The V gene's germline CDR1 is SEHNR and CDR2 FQNEAQ (reference sequence). Deletions cut 4 bases from V and 2 bases from J, with 12 bases between. The CDR3 DNA, read in part, is TGTGCCAGCAGCTCGGTCCGGGACACCTACGAG. Translated: CASSSVRDTYE. The full CDR3 protein reads CASSSVRDTYEQYF. Full variable domain (rest looked up from reference TRBV7-9 and TRBJ2-7): DTGVSQNPRHKITKRGQNVTFRCDPISEHNRLYWYRQTLGQGPEFLTYFQNEAQLEKSRLLSDRFSAERPKGSFSTLEIQRTEQGDSAMYLCASSSVRDTYEQYFGPGTRLTVT.

This clone was seen repeatedly, ten times or more. The observed sequence ends 3 residues before the CDR3 terminus, with the missing tail filled in from the germline J gene. The chain uses TRBV20-1 and TRBJ2-7; perhaps TRBD2 as D (6 bases). Germline CDR1 reads DFQATT; CDR2 reads SNEGSKA (reference sequence). V was shortened by 7 bases and J by 4 bases, with 11 bases between the two germline ends. This CDR3 contains 11 residues. CDR3 region: CSGRRGYEQYF. Partial CDR3 DNA: TGCAGTGGACGGCGGGGATACGAG.

The sequenced part of the CDR3 DNA is TGTGCCAGCAGTGCGGTGGCGGACACTGAA. Translating it yields CASSAVADTE. The whole CDR3 region reads CASSAVADTEAFF. V and J are TRBV6-1 and TRBJ1-1, with no clear D. The read terminates 3 residues ahead of where the CDR3 ends, so the germline J gene completes it. Germline V gene lookup returns CDR1 MNHNS and CDR2 SASEGT. Trimming took off 4 bases at V and 3 bases at J, with 9 bases between the two ends. The CDR3 length is 13 residues.

This clone was counted a few times. The read finishes 3 residues shy of the CDR3 end, and the germline J gene is used to complete it. This chain uses TRBV5-1 with TRBJ2-5; tentative D call: TRBD2 (6 bases). V was pared by 0 bases and J by 2 bases, with 14 bases between. CDR1 is SGHRS and CDR2 is YFSETQ in the germline V gene. There are 16 residues in the CDR3. The sequenced CDR3 bases are TGCGCCAGCAGCTTGGACGGGACTCCTTTGCAAGAGACC. It codes for CASSLDGTPLQET. The entire CDR3 protein reads CASSLDGTPLQETQYF. Full variable domain (missing parts from reference TRBV5-1 and TRBJ2-5): KAGVTQTPRYLIKTRGQQVTLSCSPISGHRSVSWYQQTPGQGLQFLFEYFSETQRNKGNFPGRFSGRQFSNSRSEMNVSTLELGDSALYLCASSLDGTPLQETQYFGPGTRLLVL.

This clone was observed at least ten times. The CDR3 end falls 3 residues outside the read, so it is completed with the germline J gene. V and J are TRBV14 and TRBJ1-1; 9 bases line up with TRBD1. V lost 0 bases, J lost 3 bases, and 2 bases stayed unmatched. The CDR3 sequence is 15 residues long. The germline gives CDR1 SGHDN, CDR2 FVKESK. The sequenced part of the CDR3 DNA is TGTGCCAGCAGCCAAGAGGGACAGGGATACACTGAA. Protein product: CASSQEGQGYTE. The complete CDR3 protein is CASSQEGQGYTEAFF.

This clone was observed many times. The observed sequence ends 3 residues before the CDR3 terminus, with the missing tail filled in from the germline J gene. This chain uses TRBV18 with TRBJ1-1, with 8 nucleotides matching TRBD1. The CDR3 is 13 residues long. The V gene's germline CDR1 is KGHSH and CDR2 LQKENI. The ends lost 6 bases at V and 4 bases at J; junction bases unmatched: 4. Partial CDR3 DNA: TGTGCCAGCTCTGACACAGGGGGCACTGAA. Residues: CASSDTGGTE. The whole CDR3 sequence is CASSDTGGTEAFF.

This clone was observed at least ten times. The CDR3 goes on 3 residues after the read ends, and that part is filled in from the germline J gene. This rearrangement joins TRBV7-6 to TRBJ2-7; D is undetermined. V lost 3 bases and J lost 4, with 10 bases in between. CDR1 SGHVS and CDR2 FNYEAQ come from the germline V gene. The CDR3 totals 13 residues. The CDR3 bases that were read are TGTGCCAGCAGCTTCGGTGAAACGTACGAG. As protein: CASSFGETYE. The CDR3 in its entirety is CASSFGETYEQYF. The full variable domain, completed using reference TRBV7-6 and TRBJ2-7, is GAGVSQSPRYKVTKRGQDVALRCDPISGHVSLYWYRQALGQGPEFLTYFNYEAQQDKSGLPNDRFSAERPEGSISTLTIQRTEQRDSAMYRCASSFGETYEQYFGPGTRLTVT.

This clone was observed many times. The read ends 3 residues early relative to the CDR3; the germline J gene fills the gap. The V gene is TRBV7-9, the J gene TRBJ2-5; tentatively, D is TRBD1 (5 bases). Looked up from germline, CDR1 is SEHNR and CDR2 is FQNEAQ (reference sequence). V lost 8 bases and J 0 bases, leaving 16 bases between the germline ends. The CDR3 length is 15 residues. The CDR3 protein is CASSRAPRDQETQYF. CDR3 bases read: TGTGCCAGCTCCCGAGCACCCAGGGACCAAGAGACC.

This clone was detected only a few times. The CDR3 end falls 3 residues outside the read, so it is completed with the germline J gene. The chain carries TRBV30 and TRBJ2-2; perhaps TRBD2 as D (7 bases). Germline V gene lookup returns CDR1 GTSNPN and CDR2 SVGIG (reference sequence). The ends were cut back, 3 bases at V and 3 bases at J, with 14 bases in the middle. CDR3 size: 15 residues. CDR3 loop: CAWRPGGPHTGELFF. The sequenced part of the CDR3 DNA is TGTGCCTGGAGGCCCGGGGGGCCTCACACCGGGGAG.

CDR3 residues: CASSPKPGEGYTF. CDR3 DNA (partial): TGTGCCAGCTCACCGAAGCCCGGGGAAGGC. The V call is TRBV18, the J call TRBJ1-2, with D hard to call. The read comes to an end 3 residues before the CDR3 does, leaving the germline J gene to fill in the end. Germline lookup yields CDR1 KGHSH and CDR2 LQKENI. The CDR3 totals 13 residues.

The sample holds a few counts of this clone. The DNA ends 3 residues before the CDR3 does, and the rest of the CDR3 is filled in from the germline J gene. The chain couples TRBV7-2 to TRBJ2-1, with 9 bases identical to TRBD2. CDR1 and CDR2 from the germline V gene are SGHTA and FQGNSA. Trimming took 5 bases from V and 2 from J; bases not matched to a gene: 1. The CDR3 sequence is 14 residues long. The CDR3 sequence: CASSRGGAYNEQFF. The CDR3 DNA, read in part, is TGTGCCAGCAGCCGCGGGGGGGCCTACAATGAG.

This clone was seen many times. The sequence runs out 3 residues before the end of the CDR3; the remainder is reconstructed from the germline J gene. The V call is TRBV12-3 or TRBV12-4, the J call TRBJ1-2, with TRBD1 as a possible D gene (5 bases). There are 12 residues in the CDR3. The V end lost 3 bases, the J end lost 4 bases, and 6 bases lay between the germline ends. CDR3: CASSFTGYGYTF. CDR3 DNA, as far as it was read: TGTGCCAGCAGTTTTACAGGCTATGGC.

This clone was seen more than once but under ten times. The CDR3 is cut off 3 residues early in the read; its end comes from the germline J gene. This chain joins TRBV10-2 and TRBJ2-5; 7 nucleotides agree with TRBD1. The CDR3 has 15 residues. Germline trimming cut 3 bases from V and 1 base from J; bases unmatched to any gene: 5. The V gene's germline CDR1 is WSHSY and CDR2 SAAADI. CDR3 DNA, as far as it was read: TGCGCCAGCAGTGATCGGGACAGTATCCAAGAGACC. This encodes CASSDRDSIQET. The full CDR3 protein is CASSDRDSIQETQYF.

At least ten counts were recorded for this clone. The read falls 3 residues short of the CDR3 end, and the missing part is taken from the germline J gene. The chain carries TRBV6-1 and TRBJ1-5; D is uncertain. V was trimmed by 3 bases and J by 3 bases, leaving 9 bases between them. The CDR3 runs to 14 residues. Germline V gene sequence: CDR1 MNHNS, CDR2 SASEGT. The CDR3 loop is CASSEQAPNQPQHF. CDR3 DNA (partial): TGTGCCAGCAGTGAGCAGGCCCCCAATCAGCCC.

There are many counts of this clone. The read stops 3 residues short of the end of the CDR3; the missing end is completed from the germline J gene. The rearrangement links TRBV18 to TRBJ2-1; D perhaps matches TRBD2 (5 bases). This CDR3 region has 13 residues. V lost 1 base and J lost 9, with 10 bases in between. The germline V gene has CDR1 KGHSH and CDR2 LQKENI. CDR3 DNA (partial): TGTGCCAGCTCACCACGAGCCGAGGGTGAG. This sequence encodes CASSPRAEGE. The full CDR3 sequence reads CASSPRAEGEQFF.